Below are 3 T cell receptor beta chains sequenced from a single sample in a study of T cells in Graves' hyperthyroidism and ophthalmopathy. Amplified TCR beta CDR3 regions came from RNA transcripts. The HTBI primer set was used in a first-round RT-PCR of the TCR CDR3. TCRdb passed the multiplex PCR reads through MiXCR, listing each CDR3 protein once. The repertoire holds some 270,000 distinct CDR3 sequences, with approximately 12% as singletons. The material sequenced was blood. The receptors were sampled from a woman in her twenties or thirties with Graves' hyperthyroidism that later progressed to Graves' ophthalmopathy.

This clonotype was detected only a few times. V and J are TRBV12-3 or TRBV12-4 and TRBJ2-2; D is uncertain. V lost 0 bases and J 4 bases, leaving 6 bases between the germline ends. CDR3 length: 14 residues. DNA of the CDR3: TGTGCCAGCAGTTTAGCGCCGGGCACCGGGGAGCTGTTTTTT. It specifies CASSLAPGTGELFF.

This clonotype was recorded at least ten times. The chain is built from TRBV6-1 and TRBJ2-2; TRBD2 matches at 7 bases. Unmatched junction bases numbered 5, after V lost 3 bases and J lost 1 base. Germline V gene data show CDR1 as MNHNS and CDR2 as SASEGT. The CDR3 has 16 residues. CDR3 in DNA: TGTGCCAGCAGTGATCTAGCGGACCGGAACACCGGGGAGCTGTTTTTT. Protein sequence: CASSDLADRNTGELFF.

This clonotype was picked up a small number of times. The chain is built from TRBV4-1 and TRBJ2-1; weak D call: TRBD2 (5 bases). From germline, CDR1 is MGHRA and CDR2 YSYEKL. This CDR3 comprises 16 residues. V was shortened by 8 bases and J by 0 bases, with 17 bases between the two germline ends. CDR3 sequence: CASSYERPSSYNEQFF. In DNA form, the CDR3 reads TGCGCCAGCTCCTATGAGCGGCCGAGCTCCTACAATGAGCAGTTCTTC.